A single sample gave rise to the 10 T cell receptor beta chains below, sequenced in a study of blood T cell repertoires in COVID-19 (dated by TCRdb to about 2020). Libraries were prepared through the immunoSEQ multiplex PCR assay. TCRdb carries this immuneACCESS record with in-frame sequences only. Its versions omit some clonotypes, under half of them owing to an unresolved V gene in the studies checked, with the rest unexplained. The table for this sample lists some 270,000 clones; less than 90% of them were counted only once. The ten biggest clones cover less than 2% of the sample. The specimen sequenced was peripheral blood. These receptors were collected from a middle-aged woman who had recovered from COVID-19.

The chain employs TRBV2 and TRBJ1-5; no firm D call. This CDR3 region has 14 residues. Germline CDR1 and CDR2: SNHLY and FYNNEI. V was trimmed by 1 base and J by 6 bases, leaving 10 bases between them. This CDR3 is CASSEEGTGQPQHF. For the CDR3, the DNA is TGTGCCAGCAGTGAAGAAGGTACGGGTCAGCCCCAGCATTTT.

This chain links TRBV2 with TRBJ1-6; no definite D call. The length of the CDR3 is 17 residues. The V gene's germline CDR1 is SNHLY and CDR2 FYNNEI. The V and J ends lost 3 bases and 4 bases respectively, with 16 bases between them. The DNA for the CDR3 is TGTGCCAGCAGTGATCGAAGTCAACTATCGTATAATTCACCCCTCCACTTT. Its translation is CASSDRSQLSYNSPLHF.

This chain's CDR3 is CASTPGTGGNTIYF. The CDR3 DNA sequence: TGCGCCAGCACCCCCGGGACAGGGGGAAACACCATATATTTT. V and J are TRBV5-1 and TRBJ1-3; 9 bases fit TRBD1. V was pared by 6 bases and J by 4 bases, with 5 bases of the junction left unmatched. Germline V lookup: CDR1 SGHRS, CDR2 YFSETQ. This CDR3 region has 14 residues.

The chain links TRBV5-1 to TRBJ2-1, with D unclear. Germline CDR1 is SGHRS and CDR2 is YFSETQ. The germline V and J ends were trimmed by 0 bases and 0 bases, with 10 bases remaining between them. This CDR3 region has 16 residues. The CDR3 protein is CASSLGAQASYNEQFF. The CDR3 DNA is TGCGCCAGCAGCTTGGGGGCCCAAGCCTCCTACAATGAGCAGTTCTTC. Complete variable domain (other parts from reference TRBV5-1 and TRBJ2-1): KAGVTQTPRYLIKTRGQQVTLSCSPISGHRSVSWYQQTPGQGLQFLFEYFSETQRNKGNFPGRFSGRQFSNSRSEMNVSTLELGDSALYLCASSLGAQASYNEQFFGPGTRLTVL.

The chain couples TRBV24-1 to TRBJ2-7; D unclear. Deletions cut 3 bases from V and 0 bases from J, with 20 bases between. Germline values: CDR1 KGHDR, CDR2 SFDVKD. The CDR3 contains 18 residues. The CDR3 spells CATSDPKVSARSSYEQYF. In nucleotides, the CDR3 is TGTGCCACCAGTGATCCCAAAGTATCCGCCAGAAGCTCCTACGAGCAGTACTTC.

CDR3 region: CASSQYILPPRRRPAFF. In DNA, the CDR3 is TGCGCCAGCAGCCAATATATTCTCCCCCCCCGCCGGCGGCCGGCTTTCTTT. This sequence joins TRBV4-1 and TRBJ1-1; D is undetermined. CDR3 length: 17 amino acids. Per the germline V gene, CDR1 is MGHRA and CDR2 is YSYEKL. V lost 2 bases, J lost 11 bases, and 27 bases lay in between.

The rearrangement uses TRBV7-9 and TRBJ1-2; tentative D call: TRBD1 (5 bases). The CDR3 extends over 14 amino acids. Germline CDR1 reads SEHNR; CDR2 reads FQNEAQ (reference sequence). V was shortened by 2 bases and J by 4 bases, with 11 bases between the two germline ends. CDR3 loop: CASSLRWDSYGYTF. CDR3 DNA: TGTGCCAGCAGCTTACGTTGGGACTCCTATGGCTACACCTTC.

V gene TRBV5-1 combines with J gene TRBJ2-3; 7 nucleotides match TRBD1. V lost 0 bases and J lost 2; bases outside the gene matches: 0. Germline CDR1 reads SGHRS; CDR2 reads YFSETQ. This CDR3 is 14 amino acids long. CDR3 protein: CASSLEGATDTQYF. The CDR3 DNA follows: TGCGCCAGCAGCTTGGAGGGGGCCACAGATACGCAGTATTTT.

This sequence joins TRBV19 and TRBJ1-1; possible D gene TRBD1, 5 bases. V lost 6 bases and J lost 4, with 18 bases in between. There are 15 residues in the CDR3. Per the germline V gene, CDR1 is LNHDA and CDR2 is SQIVND (reference sequence). The CDR3 protein is CASSPRWRGGTEAFF. The CDR3 coding sequence is TGTGCCAGTAGCCCCCGGTGGAGGGGAGGCACTGAAGCTTTCTTT.

V is TRBV18 and J is TRBJ2-5; possibly TRBD2 for D (7 bases). V dropped 3 bases and J dropped 3 bases, with 17 bases sitting between them. Germline CDR1 and CDR2: KGHSH and LQKENI. CDR3 length: 16 amino acids. This CDR3 reads CASSPPGRGFEETQYF. In nucleotides, the CDR3 is TGTGCCAGCTCACCTCCGGGGAGGGGGTTTGAAGAGACCCAGTACTTC.